This T cell receptor (beta chain) was found in a study of human T cells and chemical hapten exposure (dated by TCRdb to the early 2020s). Context from the whole study: For sensitization, 2% DPC in acetone was applied to a roughly 2 cm by roughly 2 cm area of upper inner arm skin. Throughout the roughly 23-week study period, patients were also given weekly therapeutic DPC doses on the scalp. Patch testing was performed on the upper back with Finn chambers containing 0.01% DPC, and the patch tests were scored after 6 days according to International Contact Dermatitis Research Group standards. Most of the patients in the cohort were female, and the cohort covered alopecia areata with under or over 50% scalp involvement, alopecia totalis and alopecia universalis. Libraries were combined into a pool for sequencing, and differences in TCR yield between samples came mainly from small differences in library volumes within the pool. This study followed changes in the peripheral blood TCR repertoire in vivo during primary and secondary sensitization of alopecia patients to the hapten diphenylcyclopropenone (DPC). Blood was sampled from patients pre-sensitization (week 0) and at 2, 6 and about 24 weeks after DPC sensitization. Blood for TCR sequencing was provided by twenty-nine alopecia patients at one to four time points (pre-sensitization, 2, 6 and 24 weeks). Both TCR alpha and TCR beta chains were sequenced from each blood RNA sample.

Findings and caveats that apply to the study as a whole: Compared with pre-sensitization or healthy control sets, expanded TCRs formed significantly more large CDR3 similarity clusters, which is consistent with antigen-driven responses. A positive correlation was found between the number of PT1 expanded TCRs and patch test score, with significance reached at thresholds 8, 16 and 32 but not 4. Because all patients had alopecia, a presumed autoimmune disease, the immune response of the patients might differ from that of healthy individuals. The number of TCRs above 1 in 1000 frequency did not change with DPC sensitization; there was no evidence of global repertoire structure alterations. After repeated subsampling, changes were observed in the strength of the expansion versus patch-test correlation and in the threshold at which the correlation became significant.

This clonotype was recorded at least ten times. There is no known antigen for this receptor. No per-base quality is available; no much larger clone lies one base away. The CDR3 numbers 14 residues from cysteine through phenylalanine. Only the CDR3 part of the read is kept: 42 bases, read in frame from the first base. V loses 0 bases, J loses 7 bases, and the germline ends lie 7 bases apart. The germline V gene gives CDR1 as SGHVS and CDR2 as FQNEAQ. The library was made by RACE. The data were produced on a NextSeq 500. Library preparation attached unique molecular identifiers to individual cDNA molecules for quantitative, reproducible TCR counting. As for the original processing: Samples had a median of approximately 93,000 TCRs, with a range from roughly 23,224 to 700,000. The Decombinator software suite was used to annotate the V, J and CDR3 of the TCR reads. For PS versus PT1 abundance plots, all samples were subsampled to the same number of TCRs (28,000). Expanded TCRs were defined as absent before sensitization and observed at least eight times at the 2-week time point. The public reads were reanalyzed by TCRdb: fastp trimming at Q25, MiXCR alignment, in-frame beta chains only. CDR3 protein sequences are deduplicated, and each keeps its most common genes and DNA. These V and J calls are TCRdb output, not the study's own analysis. Counted in this sample were some 38,000 distinct CDR3 sequences; 9.5% of them appeared once. Of the sample, 26% falls within the top ten clones.

Per the publication, the time point label means: patch test 3, about 24 weeks after DPC sensitization. The label giving this sample's treatment or condition can be read as: therapeutic diphenylcyclopropenone sensitization with weekly scalp DPC. Total RNA was extracted from unfractionated whole blood collected in Tempus Blood RNA tubes. Blood at each patch-test visit was drawn before the patch test was applied. Patients were eligible if aged 18 to 70, diagnosed with alopecia and judged suitable for DPC therapy, and pregnant patients were excluded. The TCR comes from a man aged 50-59 years with alopecia areata. Some clones in this sample may be carry-over from other donors' samples. The chain employs TRBV7-8 and TRBJ1-6, with no D gene named confidently. Sequenced material: whole blood, taken in connection with sensitization to the hapten diphenylcyclopropenone (DPC). The encoded CDR3 is CASSLAPANSPLHF. The DNA reads TGTGCCAGCAGCTTAGCGCCCGCCAATTCACCCCTCCACTTT.